A selection of T cell receptor beta chains follows, all from one sample in a study of shared clonotypes between healthy human individuals. Profiled with immunoSEQ multiplex PCR; TCRdb holds only in-frame clones, not every one. The table lists over 2,000,000 clones, roughly 95% of them singletons, with around 1.8% in the top ten. Sample: naive CD8+ T cells from PBMCs. The source is a man aged 18 to 35 in good health. Some clones in this sample may be carry-over from other donors' samples. Each CDR3 is given with its conserved first and last residue. A D gene is named only where the DNA matches it firmly.

cdr3_aa cdr3_nt j_call d_call cdr3_length v_call
CASGLTSGSAGEQFF TGTGCTAGTGGACTAACTAGCGGGAGTGCGGGTGAGCAGTTCTTC TRBJ2-1 TRBD2 15 TRBV12-5
CASSSLGEQYF TGTGCCAGCAGTTCCCTGGGAGAGCAGTACTTC TRBJ2-7 - 11 TRBV27
CASSLGTGIGELFF TGTGCCAGCAGCTTAGGCACGGGGATCGGGGAGCTGTTTTTT TRBJ2-2 - 14 TRBV7-2
CASSEWGTGAPTNTGELFF TGTGCCAGCAGTGAATGGGGGACAGGGGCCCCCACGAACACCGGGGAGCTGTTTTTT TRBJ2-2 TRBD1 19 TRBV2
CASSPYKDEQFF TGTGCCAGCAGCCCCTACAAAGATGAGCAGTTCTTC TRBJ2-1 - 12 TRBV7-9
CASSQGTGLGYTF TGTGCCAGCAGCCAGGGGACAGGGCTTGGCTACACCTTC TRBJ1-2 TRBD1 13 TRBV7-9
CASSFDVRVPYEQYF TGTGCCAGCAGCTTCGACGTCAGGGTACCCTACGAGCAGTACTTC TRBJ2-7 - 15 TRBV5-5
CASSLEQYNEQFF TGTGCCAGCAGTTTGGAGCAGTACAATGAGCAGTTCTTC TRBJ2-1 - 13 TRBV6-5
CASSPAVVNGRLGTQYF TGCGCCAGCAGCCCGGCCGTAGTTAACGGCAGGCTGGGTACGCAGTATTTT TRBJ2-3 - 17 TRBV4-1
CASSYILTEAFF TGTGCCAGCAGTTACATCCTTACTGAAGCTTTCTTT TRBJ1-1 - 12 TRBV6-5
CASSFTGTGTSYEQYF TGTGCCAGCAGCTTCACCGGGACAGGGACGTCCTACGAGCAGTACTTC TRBJ2-7 TRBD1 16 TRBV11-2
CASSTPGVVDTGELFF TGTGCCAGCAGCACCCCGGGGGTAGTGGACACCGGGGAGCTGTTTTTT TRBJ2-2 - 16 TRBV7-6
CASSLTRDKSSYEQYF TGCGCCAGCAGCCTAACCCGGGACAAAAGCTCCTACGAGCAGTACTTC TRBJ2-7 - 16 TRBV4-1
CATSRDRTVENTIYF TGTGCCACCAGCAGAGATAGGACAGTTGAAAACACCATATATTTT TRBJ1-3 - 15 TRBV15
CASSVPGKTGVNTGELFF TGTGCCAGCAGCGTCCCCGGGAAGACGGGAGTGAACACCGGGGAGCTGTTTTTT TRBJ2-2 - 18 TRBV9
CASSLWGQPDEQYF TGCGCCAGCAGCTTGTGGGGGCAGCCGGACGAGCAGTACTTC TRBJ2-7 - 14 TRBV5-1
CAWSVQGNEAFF TGTGCCTGGAGTGTACAGGGGAATGAAGCTTTCTTT TRBJ1-1 TRBD1 12 TRBV30
CASSQRQELTEAFF TGCGCCAGCAGCCAGCGACAGGAACTCACTGAAGCTTTCTTT TRBJ1-1 - 14 TRBV4-1
CASSSLQGPTYSTDTQYF TGTGCCAGCAGTTCCCTCCAGGGCCCAACATATAGCACAGATACGCAGTATTTT TRBJ2-3 - 18 TRBV27
CATSTPVYTEAFF TGTGCCACCAGCACCCCTGTCTACACTGAAGCTTTCTTT TRBJ1-1 - 13 TRBV15
CASSSGLAGLAKNIQYF TGTGCCAGCAGTTCGGGACTAGCGGGACTAGCCAAAAACATTCAGTACTTC TRBJ2-4 TRBD2 17 TRBV27
CASQGLTRDRERVYGYTF TGTGCCAGCCAAGGTCTTACCCGGGACAGGGAACGGGTCTATGGCTACACCTTC TRBJ1-2 TRBD1 18 TRBV25-1
CATSRARGKNTEAFF TGTGCCACCAGCAGAGCGAGGGGCAAGAACACTGAAGCTTTCTTT TRBJ1-1 - 15 TRBV15
CASSPGVKGTDTQYF TGTGCCAGCAGTCCTGGGGTTAAAGGCACAGATACGCAGTATTTT TRBJ2-3 - 15 TRBV6-5
CASSLRGRGSGTGELFF TGTGCCAGCAGCTTAAGGGGTCGGGGGAGTGGCACCGGGGAGCTGTTTTTT TRBJ2-2 - 17 TRBV7-2
CASSLSPGISYNEQFF TGTGCCAGCAGTCTCTCGCCAGGCATCTCCTACAATGAGCAGTTCTTC TRBJ2-1 - 16 TRBV7-3
CASSLTPSGGTTDTQYF TGTGCCAGCAGCCTTACCCCTAGCGGGGGGACCACAGATACGCAGTATTTT TRBJ2-3 TRBD2 17 TRBV5-6
CASSSFSRTGTRTEAFF TGTGCCAGCAGCTCCTTTTCGAGGACAGGGACGAGGACTGAAGCTTTCTTT TRBJ1-1 TRBD1 17 TRBV7-8
CASSGGDSPETQYF TGTGCCAGCAGCGGCGGGGACAGTCCAGAGACCCAGTACTTC TRBJ2-5 - 14 TRBV9